This T cell receptor (beta chain) was captured by sequencing in a study of blood T cell repertoires in COVID-19. Whole-study context: There were acute and convalescent COVID-19 samples, and they came from the United States, Italy and Spain. Sources were T cells, B-cell-depleted T cells, or PBMCs; the material itself was cDNA or gDNA.

Residents of approximately 25 US areas, aged about 18 to 95 years, made up the participants. Repertoires were generated with immunoSEQ multiplex PCR, while TCRdb's copy carries only in-frame clones and drops some. The sample has 95,000 to 150,000 clones, roughly 84% seen once; the top ten hold under 5%. V dropped 0 bases and J dropped 3 bases, with 9 bases sitting between them. The CDR3 has 14 amino acids. From germline, CDR1 is SGDLS and CDR2 YYNGEE. The sequenced sample consisted of PBMCs or T cells enriched from blood (not recorded which). The receptor's source is a woman aged 30 to 39 who had recovered from COVID-19. The chain uses TRBV9 and TRBJ1-2; D is unresolved. CDR3 amino acids: CASSVDGGDYGYTF. Here the CDR3 DNA reads TGTGCCAGCAGCGTAGACGGAGGAGACTATGGCTACACCTTC.